The 14 T cell receptor beta chains below all came from one sample that was sequenced in a study of T cell repertoires in cytomegalovirus infection. Via MiXCR, TCRdb re-called the reads, giving one row per CDR3 protein. The sample consists of approximately 190,000 distinct CDR3 sequences, roughly 9% of them appearing once. Sample: PBMCs. These receptors all stem from a human donor in good health (CMV status not recorded). Some clones in this sample may be carry-over from other donors' samples.

The chain carries TRBV6-2 or TRBV6-3 and TRBJ1-5; weak D call: TRBD1 (5 bases). Per the germline V gene, CDR1 is MNHEY and CDR2 is SVGEGT. The CDR3 totals 15 residues. V was shortened by 0 bases and J by 13 bases, with 19 bases between the two germline ends. CDR3 DNA: TGTGCCAGCAGTTACTCGATCCGGGGGGGAAGGACACAGCATTTT. Its translation: CASSYSIRGGRTQHF.

The rearrangement links TRBV19 to TRBJ2-3; either TRBD1 or TRBD2 may supply D (5 bases each). The CDR3 consists of 15 residues. Germline assignment: CDR1 LNHDA and CDR2 SQIVND (reference sequence). Trimming left V 4 bases short and J 2 bases short, with 13 bases between. The CDR3, as DNA: TGTGCCAGTAGTAGTGAGGGGCAGAACACAGATACGCAGTATTTT. This translates into CASSSEGQNTDTQYF. The whole variable domain, filled in from reference TRBV19 and TRBJ2-3, reads DGGITQSPKYLFRKEGQNVTLSCEQNLNHDAMYWYRQDPGQGLRLIYYSQIVNDFQKGDIAEGYSVSREKKESFPLTVTSAQKNPTAFYLCASSSEGQNTDTQYFGPGTRLTVL.

This chain links TRBV5-8 with TRBJ1-5; 9 bases line up with TRBD1. V gave up 3 bases and J gave up 7 bases; unmatched junction bases: 11. Germline loops: CDR1 SGHTS, CDR2 YDEGEE. The CDR3 has 16 residues. The CDR3 protein is CASSWGTGTTGQPQHF. The CDR3 coding sequence is TGTGCCAGCAGCTGGGGGACAGGGACGACAGGGCAGCCCCAGCATTTT.

The V gene is TRBV7-6, the J gene TRBJ2-7; D may be TRBD2 (6 bases). CDR1 is SGHVS and CDR2 is FNYEAQ in the germline V gene. Deletions cut 6 bases from V and 0 bases from J, with 15 bases between. The length of the CDR3 is 15 residues. CDR3 sequence reads: CASSSGSGVSYEQYF. The CDR3 nucleotides read TGTGCCAGCAGTTCTGGTTCGGGGGTCTCCTACGAGCAGTACTTC.

This chain connects TRBV27 to TRBJ1-1; possible D gene TRBD1, 6 bases. V lost 6 bases, J lost 4 bases, and 12 bases lay in between. CDR1 and CDR2 (germline): MNHEY, SMNVEV (reference sequence). The CDR3 spans 13 residues. This CDR3 reads CASSWRGSTEAFF. The CDR3 nucleotides are TGTGCCAGCAGCTGGAGGGGGAGCACTGAAGCTTTCTTT.

This chain uses TRBV6-2 or TRBV6-3 with TRBJ1-1, with D possibly matching TRBD1 (6 bases). The V end was cut by 7 bases, the J end by 1 base, with 16 bases between. There are 15 residues in the CDR3. The germline V gene encodes CDR1 MNHEY and CDR2 SVGEGT. Here the CDR3 reads CASKGHPRGNTEAFF. The DNA of the CDR3 is TGTGCCAGCAAGGGACACCCGAGAGGGAACACTGAAGCTTTCTTT.

In its sample, this clonotype was seen a few times. This chain links TRBV19 with TRBJ1-1; D ambiguous. CDR3 length equals 12 residues. V was shortened by 7 bases and J by 5 bases, with 11 bases between the two germline ends. Germline values: CDR1 LNHDA, CDR2 SQIVND (reference sequence). For the CDR3, the DNA is TGTGCCAGTAAAGCGTTGTGGACTGAAGCTTTCTTT. It translates to CASKALWTEAFF. The whole variable domain, remainder taken from reference TRBV19 and TRBJ1-1, is DGGITQSPKYLFRKEGQNVTLSCEQNLNHDAMYWYRQDPGQGLRLIYYSQIVNDFQKGDIAEGYSVSREKKESFPLTVTSAQKNPTAFYLCASKALWTEAFFGQGTRLTVV.

The chain combines TRBV18 with TRBJ2-1; a weak D match, TRBD1 (5 bases). Germline V gives CDR1 KGHSH, CDR2 LQKENI. The CDR3 extends over 15 amino acids. V shed 3 bases and J shed 6 bases, with 15 bases lying between them. The CDR3 DNA follows: TGTGCCAGCTCACCTCAGGGTCTGCAGTCCAATGAGCAGTTCTTC. Translation: CASSPQGLQSNEQFF.

A few counts support this clonotype. The V call is TRBV2, the J call TRBJ1-2; 8 bases map to TRBD1. V gave up 6 bases and J gave up 0 bases; unmatched junction bases: 6. The CDR3 has 15 residues. CDR1 SNHLY and CDR2 FYNNEI come from the germline V gene. The CDR3 protein is CASRKEGQANYGYTF. The CDR3 nucleotides are TGTGCCAGCAGAAAGGAGGGACAGGCTAACTATGGCTACACCTTC.

The chain links TRBV27 to TRBJ2-7, with 11 bases matching TRBD2. V lost 2 bases, J lost 0 bases, and 9 bases stayed unmatched. There are 18 residues in the CDR3. Germline CDR1 MNHEY, CDR2 SMNVEV (reference sequence). The CDR3 is CASSLSLAGGRNSYEQYF. CDR3 sequence (DNA): TGTGCCAGCAGTTTAAGTCTAGCGGGGGGCCGAAACTCCTACGAGCAGTACTTC.

About this clonotype: Without the conserved terminal phenylalanine or tryptophan, this CDR3 likely stems from a read error. This chain connects TRBV20-1 to TRBJ1-2; 7 nucleotides agree with TRBD1. The CDR3 length is 11 residues. The germline V gene has CDR1 DFQATT and CDR2 SNEGSKA (reference sequence). The CDR3 here is CGARTGYGYTL. DNA of the CDR3: TGCGGTGCTAGGACAGGCTATGGCTACACCTTA.

The chain couples TRBV6-2 or TRBV6-3 to TRBJ2-1, with TRBD2 identical over 9 bases. From germline, CDR1 is MNHEY and CDR2 SVGEGT. CDR3 size: 14 residues. V shed 6 bases, J shed 4 bases, and the junction held 4 bases outside the gene matches. The CDR3 nucleotides read TGTGCCAGCAGAATAGCGGGAGTGTACAATGAGCAGTTCTTC. The encoded protein is CASRIAGVYNEQFF.

This clonotype was observed many times. This chain uses TRBV12-3 or TRBV12-4 with TRBJ1-3; 7 nucleotides align to TRBD1. The CDR3 has 15 residues. The J segment lost 2 bases and the V segment lost 1 base, leaving 2 bases of the junction unmatched. In DNA, the CDR3 is TGTGCCAGCAGTTTAGACAGGGGCCCTGGAAACACCATATATTTT. Its protein is CASSLDRGPGNTIYF.

This clonotype appeared many times. The CDR3 DNA sequence: TGTGCCAGCAGTGCCCGGGCCGGATATGAGCAGTTCTTC. This sequence encodes CASSARAGYEQFF. V gene TRBV28 combines with J gene TRBJ2-1; D is unresolved. The CDR3 totals 13 residues. Trimming left V 5 bases short and J 8 bases short, with 13 bases between. The germline V gene has CDR1 MDHEN and CDR2 SYDVKM.